The 10 T cell receptor beta chains given below trace back to one sample, sequenced in a study of read filtering for tumor transcriptome and immune sequencing. The library was built from roughly 400 ng RNA with molecular barcoded adaptors for alpha/delta and beta/gamma chains. TCRdb reanalysed the reads using MiXCR and keeps one entry per CDR3 protein. The sample comprises 120,000 or so distinct CDR3 sequences, 10% to 15% of which are singletons, and approximately 10% rests with the top ten. The sequencing sample was made of a population of CD138-negative cells sorted from bone marrow. These receptors all stem from a donor at least 40 years old with multiple myeloma.

This clonotype was counted ten times or more. CDR3 residues: CASSLDRQDYGYTF. In DNA form, the CDR3 reads TGTGCCAGCAGCTTAGATCGGCAGGACTATGGCTACACCTTC. The chain uses TRBV7-8 and TRBJ1-2; no reliable D call. Germline V CDR1 and CDR2: SGHVS, FQNEAQ. The germline V and J ends were trimmed by 1 base and 3 bases, with 9 bases remaining between them. There are 14 residues in the CDR3.

This clonotype was found many times. This sequence joins TRBV15 and TRBJ2-1; D tentatively reads TRBD1 or TRBD2 (5 bases each). CDR1 and CDR2 from the germline V gene are LNHNV and YYDKDF (reference sequence). V lost 1 base and J 6 bases, leaving 10 bases between the germline ends. The CDR3 is 14 residues long. For the CDR3, the DNA is TGTGCCACCAGCAGAGTTGGGGACGGCAATGAGCAGTTCTTC. Its translation is CATSRVGDGNEQFF.

CDR3 amino acids: CASSPSLRGAQFF. CDR3 DNA: TGTGCCAGCAGTCCCTCTCTCCGGGGGGCTCAGTTCTTC. J is TRBJ2-1 and V is TRBV12-3 or TRBV12-4, with D possibly being TRBD2 (7 bases). The CDR3 is 13 residues long. V lost 5 bases, J lost 13 bases, and 18 bases lay in between.

This clonotype appeared a few times. This chain joins TRBV5-1 and TRBJ2-7; unclear D gene. The CDR3 is 13 amino acids. Trimming cost V 4 bases and J 0 bases, with 8 bases left between them. In germline, CDR1 is SGHRS, CDR2 YFSETQ. CDR3 sequence reads: CASSLIGSYEQYF. The DNA for the CDR3 is TGCGCCAGCAGCCTAATAGGCTCCTACGAGCAGTACTTC.

This clonotype was seen at least ten times. V usage is TRBV28 and J usage is TRBJ1-1, with TRBD1 matching 7 bases. Losses at the gene ends were 6 bases for V and 1 base for J; bases not matched to a gene: 5. In germline, CDR1 is MDHEN, CDR2 SYDVKM. The CDR3 length is 14 residues. The chain's CDR3 is CASSSGQTNTEAFF. The CDR3 DNA reads as TGTGCCAGCAGCTCGGGACAGACGAACACTGAAGCTTTCTTT. The full variable domain, in which reference TRBV28 and TRBJ1-1 provide the parts outside the CDR3, is DVKVTQSSRYLVKRTGEKVFLECVQDMDHENMFWYRQDPGLGLRLIYFSYDVKMKEKGDIPEGYSVSREKKERFSLILESASTNQTSMYLCASSSGQTNTEAFFGQGTRLTVV.

This clonotype has a count of ten or more. The V call is TRBV29-1, the J call TRBJ2-5; D is tentatively TRBD1 or TRBD2 (6 bases each). Germline CDR1 is SQVTM and CDR2 is ANQGSEA. CDR3 length equals 12 residues. Trimming removed 5 bases from V and 2 bases from J, with 9 bases in between. The CDR3 region has the DNA TGCAGCGTTTGGAGGGGGCAAGAGACCCAGTACTTC. It encodes CSVWRGQETQYF.

The table lists this clonotype with many counts. V and J are TRBV5-6 and TRBJ1-1, with D maybe TRBD1 (6 bases). This CDR3 is built from 14 residues. V lost 4 bases and J 7 bases, leaving 17 bases between the germline ends. CDR1 is SGHDT, CDR2 YYEEEE, per germline. The CDR3 here is CASSPRGWGNEAFF. The CDR3 bases are TGTGCCAGCAGCCCCAGGGGTTGGGGGAATGAAGCTTTCTTT. Based on the CDR3 plus reference TRBV5-6 and TRBJ1-1, the full variable domain is DAGVTQSPTHLIKTRGQQVTLRCSPKSGHDTVSWYQQALGQGPQFIFQYYEEEERQRGNFPDRFSGHQFPNYSSELNVNALLLGDSALYLCASSPRGWGNEAFFGQGTRLTVV.

The rearrangement uses TRBV7-3 and TRBJ2-3; tentatively, D is TRBD1 (6 bases). The CDR3 has 13 amino acids. CDR1 is SGHTA and CDR2 is FQGTGA in the germline V gene. The V gene lost 4 bases and the J gene lost 6 bases, with 11 bases spanning the gap. CDR3 sequence (DNA): TGTGCCAGCAGCTCTGGGGGCGGTGATACGCAGTATTTT. Translating gives CASSSGGGDTQYF.

This clonotype was seen ten or more times. The rearrangement joins TRBV29-1 to TRBJ2-5, with a weak D call TRBD1 (6 bases). CDR1 and CDR2 from the germline V gene are SQVTM and ANQGSEA. V shed 6 bases and J shed 5 bases, with 10 bases lying between them. The CDR3 is made up of 11 amino acids. CDR3 region: CSVTGVETQYF. The CDR3 bases are TGCAGCGTGACAGGTGTTGAGACCCAGTACTTC.

This clonotype was found many times. DNA of the CDR3: TGTGCCAGCAGCGCCGGGACTAGAGATTACAATGAGCAGTTCTTC. Translation: CASSAGTRDYNEQFF. The chain couples TRBV9 to TRBJ2-1; 8 bases agree with TRBD2. Losses at the gene ends were 3 bases for V and 4 bases for J; bases not matched to a gene: 6. The germline V gene encodes CDR1 SGDLS and CDR2 YYNGEE. This CDR3 region has 15 residues. The full variable domain, its missing parts supplied by reference TRBV9 and TRBJ2-1, is DSGVTQTPKHLITATGQRVTLRCSPRSGDLSVYWYQQSLDQGLQFLIQYYNGEERAKGNILERFSAQQFPDLHSELNLSSLELGDSALYFCASSAGTRDYNEQFFGPGTRLTVL.